The rows below give T cell receptor beta chains drawn from one sample of a study of shared clonotypes between healthy human individuals. The protocol was immunoSEQ multiplex PCR, while the TCRdb copy is restricted to in-frame clones and leaves out a portion. Of about 2 million clones listed, around 96% are singletons. Sequenced: naive CD8+ T cells sorted from blood. These receptor sequences come from a man aged 18 to 35 in good health. Both conserved end residues are part of each CDR3. The D gene is left open where the match is weak. Clone size, where shown, is once, few, many, or a class for clones that have expanded.

d_call clone_size cdr3_length j_call v_call cdr3_aa
NA NA 16 TRBJ1-4 TRBV4-3 CASSQDPTETNEKLFF
TRBD2 NA 16 TRBJ2-7 TRBV2 CASSARGEGSTYEQYF
NA few 13 TRBJ1-1 TRBV19 CASSKTENTEAFF
TRBD1 NA 12 TRBJ1-4 TRBV7-9 CASSLDRGRLFF
TRBD1 few 21 TRBJ1-5 TRBV12-5 CASGLVARPGQLINSNQPQHF
NA NA 12 TRBJ1-1 TRBV10-1 CASSDGLGEAFF
NA NA 13 TRBJ2-2 TRBV30 CAMDPGNTGELFF
TRBD1 NA 15 TRBJ1-6 TRBV2 CASSEGDRVYSPLHF
NA NA 16 TRBJ1-1 TRBV7-3 CASSFLRGISLGSAFF
NA NA 11 TRBJ2-1 TRBV10-3 CAISASDEQFF
NA once 13 TRBJ2-7 TRBV27 CASRWGPSYEQYF
TRBD1 NA 16 TRBJ1-5 TRBV7-6 CASSLGQGYSNQPQHF
NA NA 11 TRBJ1-4 TRBV4-1 CASLGGEKLFF
TRBD2 NA 15 TRBJ2-1 TRBV13 CASSIRTSGYNEQFF
NA NA 15 TRBJ2-3 TRBV7-4 CASSLGQLSTDTQYF
TRBD2 NA 18 TRBJ2-3 TRBV4-3 CASSQGSQLAEGTDTQYF
TRBD2 once 15 TRBJ2-5 TRBV7-9 CASSFPHAGGETQYF
NA once 14 TRBJ2-7 TRBV7-9 CASSFPGEVYEQYF
NA NA 14 TRBJ1-2 TRBV14 CASSQGGDDYGYTF
NA NA 14 TRBJ1-4 TRBV7-8 CASSPGPLNEKLFF
NA NA 14 TRBJ2-1 TRBV6-5 CASSYGGIGNEQFF
NA NA 12 TRBJ2-7 TRBV10-2 CATGTSNYEQYF
NA NA 15 TRBJ2-3 TRBV5-1 CASSLSRMLTDTQYF
NA NA 14 TRBJ2-5 TRBV27 CASREGGLGETQYF
NA NA 17 TRBJ1-1 TRBV9 CASSEGWESTLYTEAFF
NA NA 16 TRBJ2-3 TRBV2 CASSVGTSTSTDTQYF
TRBD2 NA 15 TRBJ2-3 TRBV5-1 CASSFWGGDTDTQYF
NA NA 13 TRBJ2-1 TRBV27 CASQSTTYNEQFF
NA NA 13 TRBJ1-1 TRBV6-6 CASRPVMNTEAFF
NA NA 14 TRBJ1-5 TRBV19 CASSTGGSNQPQHF
NA NA 13 TRBJ2-7 TRBV19 CASSIMAGYEQYF
NA NA 14 TRBJ2-3 TRBV27 CASSSRGATDTQYF
NA once 15 TRBJ2-7 TRBV7-2 CASSLEVSEAYEQYF
TRBD1 NA 13 TRBJ2-3 TRBV28 CATGQGEPDTQYF
NA NA 15 TRBJ2-5 TRBV4-1 CASSQEPLARETQYF
TRBD2 NA 17 TRBJ2-3 TRBV4-1 CASSQGPTSGYTDTQYF
NA once 20 TRBJ2-1 TRBV5-4 CASSPILGYNPIVTINEQFF
NA NA 12 TRBJ2-1 TRBV27 CASSSQGNEQFF
NA NA 13 TRBJ2-2 TRBV9 CASSVVSSPELFF
NA NA 13 NA TRBV4-3 CASSPGETYEQYF
NA NA 16 TRBJ2-3 TRBV4-3 CASSQDRPEDPDTQYF
NA NA 12 TRBJ2-7 TRBV28 CASSPWGYEQYF
TRBD2 NA 13 TRBJ2-7 TRBV11-2 CASSSGGYYEQYF
TRBD2 once 15 TRBJ2-1 TRBV9 CASSVGGGSSNEQFF
NA NA 14 TRBJ2-7 TRBV19 CASSPTGGSYEQYF
TRBD1 NA 15 TRBJ2-2 TRBV6-5 CASSSDRGLPGELFF
NA NA 16 TRBJ1-4 TRBV7-9 CASSLVVGGPNEKLFF
TRBD2 NA 16 TRBJ2-1 TRBV7-9 CASSLFGLAGENEQFF
NA NA 14 TRBJ2-7 TRBV14 CASSQGGGSYEQYF
NA NA 16 TRBJ1-6 TRBV7-9 CASSPPGDFGVSPLHF
TRBD2 NA 15 TRBJ2-7 TRBV19 CASSKGSGRASEQYF
NA NA 16 TRBJ1-6 TRBV10-3 CAISGKEGTYNSPLHF
NA NA 14 TRBJ1-3 TRBV5-4 CASSRGINPNTIYF
TRBD2 NA 14 TRBJ2-7 TRBV9 CASSESGGHYEQYF
TRBD2 NA 16 TRBJ2-1 TRBV7-8 CASSLGLLAGVYEQFF
NA NA 15 TRBJ2-1 TRBV5-1 CASSHQGGSYNEQFF
TRBD1 NA 15 TRBJ2-2 TRBV6-5 CASRTNDQGAGELFF
NA NA 13 TRBJ1-6 TRBV7-9 CASSSPGDSPLHF
NA NA 15 TRBJ2-3 TRBV9 CASRGPGELTDTQYF
TRBD2 NA 15 TRBJ2-3 TRBV6-6 CASSDWRGGTDTQYF